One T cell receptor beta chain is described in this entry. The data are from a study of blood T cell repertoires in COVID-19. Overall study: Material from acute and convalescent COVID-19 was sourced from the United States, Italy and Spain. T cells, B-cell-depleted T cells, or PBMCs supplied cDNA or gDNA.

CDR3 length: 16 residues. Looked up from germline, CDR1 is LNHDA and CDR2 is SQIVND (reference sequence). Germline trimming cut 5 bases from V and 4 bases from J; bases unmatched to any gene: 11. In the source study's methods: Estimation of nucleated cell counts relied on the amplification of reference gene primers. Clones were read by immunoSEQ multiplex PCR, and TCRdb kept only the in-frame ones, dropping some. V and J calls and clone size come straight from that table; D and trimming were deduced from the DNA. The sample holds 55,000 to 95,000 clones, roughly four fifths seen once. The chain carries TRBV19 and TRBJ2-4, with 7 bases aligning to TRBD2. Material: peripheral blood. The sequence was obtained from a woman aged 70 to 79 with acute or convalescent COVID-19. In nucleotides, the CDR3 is TGTGCCAGTAGTGGCCGTTCCGGGACTAAAAAAAACATTCAGTACTTC. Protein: CASSGRSGTKKNIQYF.